This T cell receptor (beta chain) is drawn from a study of identical twins. Whole-study findings and limits: In zero-insertion analyses, partial confounding could arise from invariant MAIT and iNKT cells.

This clonotype was observed a few times. What it binds is unknown. Each CDR3 protein gets one entry after TCRdb re-called the 5' RACE reads with MiXCR. This sample yields about 1.7 million distinct CDR3 sequences, of which about 30% are seen a single time; 0.25% to 0.3% belongs to the top ten. This CDR3 has 15 residues. Germline V gene lookup returns CDR1 SEHNR and CDR2 FQNEAQ (reference sequence). V was pared by 2 bases and J by 3 bases, with 11 bases between. The sequenced sample consisted of cord blood. The TCR sequence derives from a newborn girl in good health. This rearrangement joins TRBV7-9 to TRBJ2-1; D gene uncertain. The CDR3 region has the DNA TGTGCCAGCAGCTTAAAAACTTTCATCTACAATGAGCAGTTCTTC. It codes for CASSLKTFIYNEQFF.